Included here is one T cell receptor (beta chain) sequence, with context. It lacks a known antigen. Per-base quality was not reported, and no clone a single base away is much larger than it. This entry comes from a study of blood T cell repertoires in COVID-19 (dated by TCRdb to about 2020). Background for the entire study: Collaborator samples came from the United States, Italy and Spain and covered acute and convalescent phases of COVID-19. Nearly every sample came with metadata listing a de-identified subject ID, COVID-19 status, age in years and sex. The samples were drawn from two sources: the first 160 participants of the ongoing ImmuneRACE study, and over 1,000 subjects contributed by 6 global collaborators. Where HLA class I and class II types were available, the types were taken from metadata supplied by the sample provider, not from assay-based typing. A freely available public database, intended as a resource for researchers studying the immune response to SARS-CoV-2, is where the repertoires were released. The material from the prospective study consisted of cDNA or gDNA derived from T cells, B-cell-depleted T cells, or PBMCs. The dataset comprised deeply sampled blood TCRbeta repertoires from subjects exposed to, actively infected with, or recovered from COVID-19.

TCRbeta CDR3 regions were amplified from genomic DNA by means of the immunoSEQ Assay, a bias-controlled multiplex PCR. The original pipeline was this. The number of nucleated cells in each sample was estimated by amplification of reference gene primers within the assay. To quantify the absolute abundance of each unique TCRbeta CDR3 rearrangement, sequence reads were collapsed and filtered. For each sample, productive Simpson clonality was calculated as the square root of Simpson's diversity index over productive rearrangements. TCRdb took over this immuneACCESS table, retaining in-frame rearrangements with V and J assigned. Such tables are incomplete; in checked studies, under half of the missing clones stem from an unresolved V gene, and the remainder is unexplained. V, J and clone size derive from that table, while D and trimming were established from the DNA sequence. The table for this sample lists 60,000 to 95,000 clones; approximately 86% of them were counted only once. The ten most abundant clones make up less than 7% of the sample.

The collaborating institutions used their own protocols to collect whole blood in K2EDTA tubes. Collaborator samples were shipped for TCRbeta analysis as frozen whole blood, isolated PBMCs, or DNA extracted from either sample type. In the germline V gene (reference sequence), CDR1 corresponds to LGHDT and CDR2 to YNNKEL. At the junction V is shortened by 6 bases and J by 3 bases, with 9 bases in between. Counted from cysteine to phenylalanine, this CDR3 has 13 amino acids. Only CDR3 DNA remains: 39 bases, in frame from the first base. On the study overall, not on this receptor specifically: The quantity of clinical and demographic metadata differed by source and by participant and was supplied without curation.

The sequence came from a woman aged 50 to 65 with acute or convalescent COVID-19. Material: peripheral blood. The chain couples TRBV3-1 (or the pseudogene TRBV3-2) to TRBJ2-1; the D segment could be TRBD2, given 5 matching bases. In nucleotides, the sequence is TGTGCCAGCAGGTCCCGGGGCTACAATGAGCAGTTCTTC. This yields the protein CASRSRGYNEQFF.